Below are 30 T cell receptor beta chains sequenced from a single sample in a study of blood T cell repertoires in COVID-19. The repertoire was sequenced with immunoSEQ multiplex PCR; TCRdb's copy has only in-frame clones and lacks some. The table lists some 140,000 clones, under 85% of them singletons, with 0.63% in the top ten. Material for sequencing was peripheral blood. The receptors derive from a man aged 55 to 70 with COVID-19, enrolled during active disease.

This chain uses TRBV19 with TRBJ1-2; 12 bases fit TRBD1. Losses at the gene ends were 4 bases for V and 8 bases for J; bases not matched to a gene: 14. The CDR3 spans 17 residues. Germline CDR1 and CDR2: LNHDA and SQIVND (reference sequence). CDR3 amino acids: CASSTNTGTGGRGGYTF. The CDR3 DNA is TGTGCCAGTAGTACCAACACCGGGACAGGGGGCCGCGGGGGCTACACCTTC. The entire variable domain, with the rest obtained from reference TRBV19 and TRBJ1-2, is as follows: DGGITQSPKYLFRKEGQNVTLSCEQNLNHDAMYWYRQDPGQGLRLIYYSQIVNDFQKGDIAEGYSVSREKKESFPLTVTSAQKNPTAFYLCASSTNTGTGGRGGYTFGSGTRLTVV.

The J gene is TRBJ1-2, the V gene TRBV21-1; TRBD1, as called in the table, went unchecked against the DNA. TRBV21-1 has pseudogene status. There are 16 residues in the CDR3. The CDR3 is CASSILDRSLHYGYTF. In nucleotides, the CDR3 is TGTGCCAGCAGCATCCTAGACAGGAGTCTCCACTATGGCTACACCTTC.

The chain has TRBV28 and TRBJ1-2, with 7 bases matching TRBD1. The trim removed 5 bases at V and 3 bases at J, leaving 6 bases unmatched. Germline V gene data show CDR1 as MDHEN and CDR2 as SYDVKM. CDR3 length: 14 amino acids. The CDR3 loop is CASSGNQGDYGYTF. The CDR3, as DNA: TGTGCCAGCAGTGGTAACCAGGGGGACTATGGCTACACCTTC.

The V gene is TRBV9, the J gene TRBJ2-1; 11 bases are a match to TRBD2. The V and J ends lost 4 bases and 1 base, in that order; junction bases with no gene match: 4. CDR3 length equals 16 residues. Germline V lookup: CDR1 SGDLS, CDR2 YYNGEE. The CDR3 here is CASSTTSGSSYNEQFF. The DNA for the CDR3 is TGTGCCAGCAGCACCACTAGCGGGAGTTCCTACAATGAGCAGTTCTTC.

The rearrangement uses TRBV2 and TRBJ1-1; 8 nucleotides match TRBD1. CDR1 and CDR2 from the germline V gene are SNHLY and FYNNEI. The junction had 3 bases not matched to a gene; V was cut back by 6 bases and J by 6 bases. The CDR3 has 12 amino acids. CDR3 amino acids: CASSGQGSEAFF. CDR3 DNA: TGTGCCAGCAGCGGACAGGGATCTGAAGCTTTCTTT.

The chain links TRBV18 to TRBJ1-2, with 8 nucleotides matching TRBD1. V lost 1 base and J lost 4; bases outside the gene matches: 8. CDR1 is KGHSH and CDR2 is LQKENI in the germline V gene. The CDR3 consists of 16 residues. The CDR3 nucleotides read TGTGCCAGCTCACCACAGGAAGCAGGGGGCTCCTATGGCTACACCTTC. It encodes CASSPQEAGGSYGYTF.

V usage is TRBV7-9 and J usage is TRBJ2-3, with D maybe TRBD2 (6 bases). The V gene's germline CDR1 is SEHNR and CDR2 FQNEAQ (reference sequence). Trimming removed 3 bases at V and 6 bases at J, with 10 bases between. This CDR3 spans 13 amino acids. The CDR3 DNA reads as TGTGCCAGCAGCTTTGCGGGGAGGGATACGCAGTATTTT. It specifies CASSFAGRDTQYF.

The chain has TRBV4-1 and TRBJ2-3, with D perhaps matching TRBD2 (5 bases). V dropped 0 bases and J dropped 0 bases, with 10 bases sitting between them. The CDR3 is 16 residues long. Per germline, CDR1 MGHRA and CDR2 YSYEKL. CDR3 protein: CASSQDRSDSTDTQYF. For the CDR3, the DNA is TGCGCCAGCAGCCAAGATCGTAGCGATAGCACAGATACGCAGTATTTT.

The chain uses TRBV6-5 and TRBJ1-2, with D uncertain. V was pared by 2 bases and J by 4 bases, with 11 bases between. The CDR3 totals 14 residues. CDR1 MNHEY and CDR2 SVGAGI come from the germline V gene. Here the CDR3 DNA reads TGTGCCAGCAGTTACACGGGAGTTGGCTATGGCTACACCTTC. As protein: CASSYTGVGYGYTF.

For the CDR3, the DNA is TGTGCCAGCAGATTTGGGCAAAACTATGGCTACACCTTC. It specifies CASRFGQNYGYTF. The gene calls are TRBV2 and TRBJ1-2; no reliable D call. Germline-derived CDR1 and CDR2 are SNHLY and FYNNEI. This CDR3 spans 13 amino acids. Trimming took 6 bases from V and 2 from J, leaving 10 bases between them.

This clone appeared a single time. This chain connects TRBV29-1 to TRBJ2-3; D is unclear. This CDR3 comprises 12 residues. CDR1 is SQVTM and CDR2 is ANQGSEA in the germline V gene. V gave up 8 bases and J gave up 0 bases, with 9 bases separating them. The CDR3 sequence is CSSFSSTDTQYF. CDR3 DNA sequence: TGCAGCTCCTTCTCTAGCACAGATACGCAGTATTTT.

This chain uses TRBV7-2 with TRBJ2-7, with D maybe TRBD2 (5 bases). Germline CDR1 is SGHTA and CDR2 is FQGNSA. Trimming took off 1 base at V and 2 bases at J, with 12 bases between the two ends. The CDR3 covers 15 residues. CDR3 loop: CASSLGSGSPYEQYF. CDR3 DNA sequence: TGTGCCAGCAGCTTAGGAAGCGGATCTCCCTACGAGCAGTACTTC.

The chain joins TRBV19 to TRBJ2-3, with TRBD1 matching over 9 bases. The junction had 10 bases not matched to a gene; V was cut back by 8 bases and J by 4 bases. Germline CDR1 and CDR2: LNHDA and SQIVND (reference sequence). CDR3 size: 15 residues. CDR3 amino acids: CASGPQGAMADTQYF. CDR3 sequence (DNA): TGTGCCAGTGGCCCACAGGGGGCAATGGCAGATACGCAGTATTTT.

The CDR3 protein is CASSRLGATNEKLFF. The CDR3, as DNA: TGTGCCAGCAGCCGCCTAGGGGCAACTAATGAAAAACTGTTTTTT. This rearrangement joins TRBV6-5 to TRBJ1-4, with D possibly TRBD1 on 5 matching bases. The CDR3 totals 15 residues. CDR1 and CDR2 (germline): MNHEY, SVGAGI. The V and J ends lost 6 bases and 0 bases respectively, with 11 bases between them.

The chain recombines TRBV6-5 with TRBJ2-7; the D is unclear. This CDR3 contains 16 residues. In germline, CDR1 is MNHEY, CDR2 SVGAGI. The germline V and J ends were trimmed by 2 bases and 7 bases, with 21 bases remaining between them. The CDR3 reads CASSYLAQPTYVEQYF. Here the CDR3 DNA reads TGTGCCAGCAGTTACCTGGCTCAGCCGACATACGTGGAGCAGTACTTC.

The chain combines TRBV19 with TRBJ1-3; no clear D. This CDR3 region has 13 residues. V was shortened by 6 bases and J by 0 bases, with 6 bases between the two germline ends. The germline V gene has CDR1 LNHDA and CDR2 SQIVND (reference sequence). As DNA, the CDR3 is TGTGCCAGTAGACCGAGCTCTGGAAACACCATATATTTT. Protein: CASRPSSGNTIYF.

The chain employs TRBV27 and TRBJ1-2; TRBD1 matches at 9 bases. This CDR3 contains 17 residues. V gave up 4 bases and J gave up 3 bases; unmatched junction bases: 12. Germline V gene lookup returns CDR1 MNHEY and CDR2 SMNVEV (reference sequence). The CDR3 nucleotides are TGTGCCAGCAGTTCCAACGCACAGGGGGCTGGCGACTATGGCTACACCTTC. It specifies CASSSNAQGAGDYGYTF.

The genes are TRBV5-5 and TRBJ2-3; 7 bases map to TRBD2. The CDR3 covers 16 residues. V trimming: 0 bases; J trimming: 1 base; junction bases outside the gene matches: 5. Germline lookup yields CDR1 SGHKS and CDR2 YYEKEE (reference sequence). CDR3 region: CASSLAAGLGTDTQYF. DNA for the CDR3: TGTGCCAGCAGCTTGGCAGCGGGGCTGGGCACAGATACGCAGTATTTT.

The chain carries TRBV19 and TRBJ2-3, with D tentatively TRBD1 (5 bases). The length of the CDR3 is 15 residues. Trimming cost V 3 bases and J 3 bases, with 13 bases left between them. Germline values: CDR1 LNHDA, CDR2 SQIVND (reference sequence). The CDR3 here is CASSIMGLRTDTQYF. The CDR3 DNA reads TGTGCCAGTAGTATTATGGGGCTTCGGACAGATACGCAGTATTTT.

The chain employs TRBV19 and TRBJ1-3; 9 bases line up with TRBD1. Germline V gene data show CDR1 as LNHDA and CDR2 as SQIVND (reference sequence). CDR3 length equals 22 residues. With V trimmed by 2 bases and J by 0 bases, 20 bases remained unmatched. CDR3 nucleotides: TGTGCCAGTAGTATACGGGGATCGGGGGACAGGGTCGTTCAGGGCTCTGGAAACACCATATATTTT. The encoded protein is CASSIRGSGDRVVQGSGNTIYF. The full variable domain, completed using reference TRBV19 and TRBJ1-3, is DGGITQSPKYLFRKEGQNVTLSCEQNLNHDAMYWYRQDPGQGLRLIYYSQIVNDFQKGDIAEGYSVSREKKESFPLTVTSAQKNPTAFYLCASSIRGSGDRVVQGSGNTIYFGEGSWLTVV.

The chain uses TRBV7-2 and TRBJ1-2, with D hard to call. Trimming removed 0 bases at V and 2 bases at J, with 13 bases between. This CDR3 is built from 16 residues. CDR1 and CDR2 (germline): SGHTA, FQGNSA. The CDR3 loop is CASSLAVTIKNYGYTF. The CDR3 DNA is TGTGCCAGCAGCTTAGCGGTAACAATTAAAAACTATGGCTACACCTTC.

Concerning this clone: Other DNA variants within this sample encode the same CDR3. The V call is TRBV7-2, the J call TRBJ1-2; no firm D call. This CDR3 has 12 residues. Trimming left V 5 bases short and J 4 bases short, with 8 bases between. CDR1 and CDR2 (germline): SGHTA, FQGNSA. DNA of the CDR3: TGTGCCAGCAGCCCCCCGGGCTATGGCTACACCTTC. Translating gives CASSPPGYGYTF.

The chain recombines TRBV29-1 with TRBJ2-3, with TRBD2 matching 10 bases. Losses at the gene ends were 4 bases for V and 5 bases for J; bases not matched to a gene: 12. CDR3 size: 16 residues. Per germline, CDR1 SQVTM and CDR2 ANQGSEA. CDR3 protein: CSVGSGAAGGRDTQYF. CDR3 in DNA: TGCAGCGTTGGCTCGGGGGCAGCGGGGGGGAGAGATACGCAGTATTTT.

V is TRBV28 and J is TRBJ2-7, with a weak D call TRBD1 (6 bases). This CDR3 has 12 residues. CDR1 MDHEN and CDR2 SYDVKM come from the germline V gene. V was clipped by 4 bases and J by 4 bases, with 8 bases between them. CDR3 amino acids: CASSSTGYEQYF. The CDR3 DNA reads TGTGCCAGCAGTTCCACAGGGTACGAGCAGTACTTC.

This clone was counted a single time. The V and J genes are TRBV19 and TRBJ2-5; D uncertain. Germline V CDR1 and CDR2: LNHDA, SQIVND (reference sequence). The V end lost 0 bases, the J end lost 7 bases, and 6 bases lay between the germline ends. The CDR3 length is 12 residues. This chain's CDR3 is CASSIDPWTQYF. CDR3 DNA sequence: TGTGCCAGTAGTATAGATCCGTGGACCCAGTACTTC.

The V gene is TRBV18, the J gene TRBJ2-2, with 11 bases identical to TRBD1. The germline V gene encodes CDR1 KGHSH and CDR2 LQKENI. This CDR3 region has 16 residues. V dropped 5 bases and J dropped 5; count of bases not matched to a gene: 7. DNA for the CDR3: TGTGCCAGCTCAACTACCGGGACAGGGGGTACCGGGGAGCTGTTTTTT. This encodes CASSTTGTGGTGELFF. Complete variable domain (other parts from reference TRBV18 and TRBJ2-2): NAGVMQNPRHLVRRRGQEARLRCSPMKGHSHVYWYRQLPEEGLKFMVYLQKENIIDESGMPKERFSAEFPKEGPSILRIQQVVRGDSAAYFCASSTTGTGGTGELFFGEGSRLTVL.

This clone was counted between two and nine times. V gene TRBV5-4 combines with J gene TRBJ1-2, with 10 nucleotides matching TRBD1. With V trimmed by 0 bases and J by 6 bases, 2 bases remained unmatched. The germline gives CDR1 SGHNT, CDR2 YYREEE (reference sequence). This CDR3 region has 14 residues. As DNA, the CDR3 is TGTGCCAGCAGCTTGGGGACAGGGGGAAATGGCTACACCTTC. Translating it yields CASSLGTGGNGYTF.

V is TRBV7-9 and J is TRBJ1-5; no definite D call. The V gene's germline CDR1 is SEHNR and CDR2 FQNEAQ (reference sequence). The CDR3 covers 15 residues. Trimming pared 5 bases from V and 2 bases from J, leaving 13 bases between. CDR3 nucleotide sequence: TGTGCCAGCAGCCCAGCAGGTCTGGGCAATCAGCCCCAGCATTTT. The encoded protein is CASSPAGLGNQPQHF.

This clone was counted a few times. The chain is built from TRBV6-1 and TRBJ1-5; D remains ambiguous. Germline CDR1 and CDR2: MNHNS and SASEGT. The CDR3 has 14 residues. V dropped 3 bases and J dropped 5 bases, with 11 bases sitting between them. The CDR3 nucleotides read TGTGCCAGCAGTGACCAAAACCGGGATCAGCCCCAGCATTTT. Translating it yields CASSDQNRDQPQHF.

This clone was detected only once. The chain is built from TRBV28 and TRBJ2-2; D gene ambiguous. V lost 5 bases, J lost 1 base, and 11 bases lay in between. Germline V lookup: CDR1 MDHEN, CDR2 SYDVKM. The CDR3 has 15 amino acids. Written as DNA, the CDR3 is TGTGCCAGCAGTCTAAATATGAGGAACACCGGGGAGCTGTTTTTT. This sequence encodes CASSLNMRNTGELFF.